Described below is a single T cell receptor (beta chain) sequence and its context. The antigen it binds to is not known. This entry comes from a study of cytomegalovirus exposure and HLA in healthy donors (dated by TCRdb to 2015 to 2018). The study in broad terms: According to an earlier analysis of 550 to 750 of the donors, about 180 million T cells yielded roughly 110 million unique TCR beta sequences and around 300 Gb of sequence data. Every repertoire in the discovery cohort had been generated on one and the same sequencing platform. In addition to the first cohort of around 670 subjects, a separate validation cohort of 100 to 150 different subjects was used. Both class I and class II loci were covered by HLA typing, at four-digit resolution. A later genetic analysis used genome-wide SNP genotypes for about 65% of the 666 donors, treating that subset as a discovery cohort. An early release covering roughly 640 HLA-typed donors comprised 250 to 350 gigabases of sequencing data and around 85 million unique TCR sequences. A later analysis re-analyzed previously published TCR beta repertoires from 650 to 800 donors and added high-resolution HLA genotyping to study TCR occurrence patterns. The study aimed to test whether signatures of past pathogen exposure could be identified by cataloging public T cell receptors. Alongside the repertoire data, information on donor age, sex, ethnicity and CMV serostatus was compiled. Among some 410 genotyped donors of the cohort, an average of roughly 230,000 unique TCR beta nucleotide sequences was sequenced per donor, of which about 20% were non-productive. The study combined high-throughput TCR immunosequencing, statistical association of individual TCRs with disease status, and machine learning to predict cytomegalovirus infection status. Typing coverage varied by locus: roughly 629-640 donors for A, B, C, DRB1 and DQB1; approximately 560 for DQA1; more than 600 for DPA1; roughly 450 for DPB1. In the later analysis, no new phenotypic data were used to find candidate immune exposures; instead, reliance was placed on TCR beta sequences and their occurrence across donors. Of the roughly 400 genotyped donors, approximately 80% fell in the genetic ancestry cluster associated with self-reported Caucasian donors. An earlier analysis of several hundred of the donors used high-throughput TCR beta sequencing to judge whether each TCR beta V gene segment behaved as functional or pseudogenic. The T cell repertoires of 700 or so subjects were profiled by immunosequencing and related to cytomegalovirus serostatus. Because of strong linkage in the cohort, 4 to 6 DR-DQ haplotypes were treated as single units for association and clustering.

The cohort consisted of fewer than 700 healthy bone marrow donors. Cohort members were all nominally healthy when sampled, although unrecorded immune exposures were likely present. The donor tested CMV seronegative and was one of the 352 seronegative cohort members. Each donor provided a peripheral blood sample, and peripheral blood mononuclear cells were used for TCR beta sequencing. Genomic DNA was extracted from the blood cell samples with the Qiagen DNeasy Blood Extraction Kit. The library came from the immunoSEQ multiplex PCR assay. A mixture of 60 forward primers for TCR Vbeta segments and 13 reverse primers for TCR Jbeta segments was used in the multiplex PCR. The CDR3 region of rearranged TCR beta genes was amplified from genomic DNA by a multiplex PCR assay. The Illumina HiSeq System was used to sequence the amplified TCR beta libraries as 87-base-pair reads. Per the source publication's procedure: In a later analysis, tens of millions of unique TCR beta chains were counted across the roughly 670 repertoires, and some 10 million of these chains were shared by at least two donors. Raw reads were error-corrected and collapsed into unique sequences with a nearest-neighbor algorithm that merged closely related sequences to remove PCR and sequencing errors. Alignment of CDR3 sequences to IMGT reference sequences was used to assign V, D and J gene segments. For a sequence to be retained, at least a six-nucleotide match to both a V gene segment and a J gene segment was required. A rearrangement was called productive if the CDR3 had no stop codons and remained in frame with V and J, and every other rearrangement was called non-productive. CDR3 was defined according to IMGT convention as the region running from the second conserved V-encoded cysteine to the conserved J-encoded phenylalanine. Sequences without an unambiguous match to a single V gene segment were excluded from the earlier analysis of 450 to 650 of the donors. In an earlier analysis of 587 of the donors, V segments were called functional above 56.7% productive rearrangements and were called segregating when the between-donor standard deviation exceeded 5%. A statistical classification framework was built for diagnosing cytomegalovirus status from the catalog of TCR beta chain sequences. In a later analysis, V and J genes were assigned by comparing TCR nucleotide sequences against IMGT/GENE-DB human TR gene sequences. Using the TCRdist pipeline, a later analysis assigned CDR3 sequences along with most-parsimonious VDJ recombination scenarios. In a later analysis, each TCR beta chain was defined by its CDR3 amino acid sequence together with its V-gene family, and reads lacking a unique V-gene family were excluded. As a way to deal with suspected cross-contamination and a sequencing artifact, a later analysis dropped over 550 nucleotide sequences that were highly shared and had low generation probability. A later analysis calculated a clonal expansion index for each public chain from normalized within-repertoire ranks of inferred template counts. In a later analysis, generation probabilities were computed using a VDJ recombination model fitted to out-of-frame rearrangements, and the results were checked against IGoR. In a later analysis, hypergeometric tests were used to score TCR-TCR, TCR-HLA and TCR-CMV co-occurrence, with a repertoire-size bias correction applied to TCR pairs. To estimate false discovery rates, a later analysis permuted the HLA or CMV assignments 20 times. In a later analysis, co-occurring TCRs were grouped with DBSCAN, and TCRdist sequence similarity was added when clustering was performed within HLA-allele-positive subsets. Co-occurrence clustering excluded repertoires with fewer than 30,000 or more than 120,000 public chains, plus five with anomalous nucleotide sharing. TCRdb holds this immuneACCESS table with in-frame rearrangements only. Some clones are missing; in checked studies, unresolved V genes explain under half, and the rest has no known cause. From that table come the V and J calls and clone size; the DNA was used to work out D and trimming. The sample table includes 150,000 or so clones. Clones ranked in the top ten supply 1.6% of the sample.

What the study reported, not specific to this receptor: Compared with equally common non-associated chains, HLA-associated TCR beta chains in a later analysis were more clonally expanded and had lower generation probabilities. Broadly in line with IMGT annotations, most TCR beta V segments showed up in productive rearrangements about 87% or about 30% of the time in an earlier analysis of several hundred of the donors. Because HLA typing was missing for some donors at each locus, association tests included only the typed subset. The sequencing pipeline was judged likely to have produced a cluster of highly shared sequence variants as a technical artifact. The 87-base-pair reads could not distinguish some IMGT-functional V segments, including TRBV6-2 and TRBV6-3, so those segments were excluded. Cytomegalovirus status was reported to be diagnosed by the classifier with high specificity and sensitivity in both the original and validation cohorts. Because counts were too low, seventeen rarely observed V segments, including chromosome 9 orphons, were excluded from the earlier analysis of around 590 of the donors. Correlated functional status among segregating V segments might be attributable to linkage disequilibrium, but an unknown experimental factor could not be ruled out. A few of the identified cytomegalovirus-associated TCR beta chains were confirmed in vitro to be specific for cytomegalovirus antigens. At a false discovery rate of 0.05, a later analysis linked approximately 18,000 TCR beta sequences to specific HLA alleles. According to the authors, the approach could potentially be generalized to other disease states and immunological phenotypes. In a later analysis, most CMV-associated TCR beta chains were found to appear HLA-restricted, with HLA associations seemingly driven largely by CMV exposure. Compared with the roughly 700-donor mean, donors in an Asian-associated ancestry cluster had fewer N-insertions in productive TCRs, according to a later genetic analysis. In this cohort, only TCR beta chains were sequenced, and detectable features were limited by the absence of alpha or paired-chain data. In a later analysis, several top co-occurrence clusters were reported to appear linked to parvovirus B19, influenza, CMV and Epstein-Barr virus. V-gene and J-gene trimming of TCR beta chains was associated with a missense DCLRE1C variant in a later genetic analysis, and the association was replicated in an independent cohort. The presence/absence analyses assumed that sequencing depth was roughly uniform across donors, and that assumption may not be true. According to a later analysis, TCR association rates differed among HLA loci, with DRB1 alleles showing the most associated TCRs and HLA-C alleles showing the fewest. Immune exposure information for the cohort was limited to CMV serostatus. When HLA alleles, especially DR and DQ, strongly co-occurred, TCR associations were difficult to assign to individual alleles. A further reported finding was that TCR beta sequences accurately predicted the HLA-A and HLA-B alleles for most subjects in the first cohort. Most TCR sequences were observed very rarely across donors, whereas some public TCRs were present in many individuals. The study gave a list of 150 to 200 TCR beta chains associated with cytomegalovirus.

As encoded in the germline V gene (reference sequence), CDR1 is GTSNPN while CDR2 is SVGIG. The CDR3 numbers 13 residues from cysteine through phenylalanine. Just CDR3 DNA is preserved here, 39 bases in frame from base 1. V was cut back by 6 bases and J by 2 bases, leaving a gap of 14 bases between them. The chain was built from TRBV30 and TRBJ2-7; the best D guess is TRBD1, with 6 bases matching. This clonotype was sampled from a woman aged 45-59 years in good health and CMV-seronegative. The source material was PBMCs. The nucleotide sequence reads TGTGCCTGTTCCGGGACATACCCCTACGAGCAGTACTTC. It is translated as CACSGTYPYEQYF.